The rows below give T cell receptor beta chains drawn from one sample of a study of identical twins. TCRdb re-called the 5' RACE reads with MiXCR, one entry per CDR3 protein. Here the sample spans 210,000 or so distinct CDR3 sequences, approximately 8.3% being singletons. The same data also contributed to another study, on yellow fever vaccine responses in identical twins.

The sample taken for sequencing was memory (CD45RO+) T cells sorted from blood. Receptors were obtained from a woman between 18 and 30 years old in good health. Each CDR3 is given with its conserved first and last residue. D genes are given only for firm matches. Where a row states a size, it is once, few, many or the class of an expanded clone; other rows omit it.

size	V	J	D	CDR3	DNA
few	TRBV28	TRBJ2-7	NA	CASSLNPSEQYF	TGTGCCAGCAGTTTAAATCCGAGCGAGCAGTACTTC
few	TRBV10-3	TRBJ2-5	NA	CAISGGETQYF	TGTGCCATCAGTGGTGGGGAGACCCAGTACTTC
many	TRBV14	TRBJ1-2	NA	CASSQAGVNFYTF	TGTGCCAGCAGCCAAGCAGGGGTGAATTTCTACACCTTC
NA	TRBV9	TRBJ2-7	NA	CASSVEQGREQYF	TGTGCCAGCAGCGTAGAGCAGGGTCGGGAGCAGTACTTC
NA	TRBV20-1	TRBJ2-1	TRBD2	CSARDQSGTNTYNEQFF	TGCAGTGCTAGAGATCAGTCCGGGACTAACACCTACAATGAGCAGTTCTTC
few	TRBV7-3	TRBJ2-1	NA	CASAVDNEQFF	TGTGCCAGCGCAGTGGACAATGAGCAGTTCTTC
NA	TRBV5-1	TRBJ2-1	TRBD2	CASSETSGRKDEQFF	TGCGCCAGCAGCGAAACTAGCGGGAGAAAGGATGAGCAGTTCTTC
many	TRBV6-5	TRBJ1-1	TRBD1	CASSSDRVRSTNTEAFF	TGTGCCAGCAGTTCGGACAGGGTGAGAAGTACGAACACTGAAGCTTTCTTT
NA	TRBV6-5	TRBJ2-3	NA	CASRNPEGPQYF	TGTGCCAGCAGAAACCCCGAGGGCCCGCAGTATTTT
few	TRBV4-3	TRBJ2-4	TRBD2	CASSQGTSGSIQYF	TGCGCCAGCAGCCAAGGGACTAGCGGGAGTATTCAGTACTTC
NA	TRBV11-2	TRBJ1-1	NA	CASSLGLTVDTEAFF	TGTGCCAGCAGCTTAGGTCTGACAGTAGACACTGAAGCTTTCTTT
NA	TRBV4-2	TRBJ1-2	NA	CASSQDLGQRVYGYTF	TGTGCCAGCAGCCAAGACCTAGGGCAACGGGTCTATGGCTACACCTTC
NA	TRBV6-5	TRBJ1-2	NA	CASSLTGTQLGGYTF	TGTGCCAGCAGTTTAACCGGGACACAGCTCGGCGGCTACACCTTC
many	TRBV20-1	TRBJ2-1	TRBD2	CSARDGASGRIYNEQFF	TGCAGTGCTAGAGATGGGGCTAGCGGGAGAATATACAATGAGCAGTTCTTC
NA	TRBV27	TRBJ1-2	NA	CASSLTPLVYGYTF	TGTGCCAGCAGTTTAACTCCGTTGGTCTATGGCTACACCTTC
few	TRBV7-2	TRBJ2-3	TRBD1	CASRLGTGGDTQYF	TGTGCCAGCAGACTTGGGACAGGCGGAGATACGCAGTATTTT
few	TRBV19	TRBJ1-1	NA	CASTFPQGESDTEAFF	TGTGCCAGTACCTTTCCCCAGGGCGAATCGGACACTGAAGCTTTCTTT
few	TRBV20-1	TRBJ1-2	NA	CSAHGQGVDYGYTF	TGCAGTGCCCACGGGCAGGGAGTGGACTATGGCTACACCTTC
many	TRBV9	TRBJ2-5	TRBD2	CASSHGLAAYQETQYF	TGTGCCAGCAGCCACGGACTAGCGGCCTACCAAGAGACCCAGTACTTC
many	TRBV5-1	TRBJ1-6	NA	CASSFDLNSPLHF	TGCGCCAGCAGCTTCGATTTAAATTCACCCCTCCACTTT
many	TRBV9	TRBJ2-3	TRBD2	CASSHKRGSHPNTDTQYF	TGTGCCAGCAGTCACAAGCGGGGGTCCCACCCGAACACAGATACGCAGTATTTT
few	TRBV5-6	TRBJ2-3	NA	CASSAGLAASTDTQYF	TGTGCCAGCAGCGCGGGGTTAGCAGCTAGCACAGATACGCAGTATTTT
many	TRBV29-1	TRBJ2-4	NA	CSVEGAAKNIQYF	TGCAGCGTTGAAGGTGCAGCCAAAAACATTCAGTACTTC
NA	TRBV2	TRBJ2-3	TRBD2	CASSGVYSGRDTQYF	TGTGCCAGCAGTGGGGTTTATAGCGGGAGAGATACGCAGTATTTT
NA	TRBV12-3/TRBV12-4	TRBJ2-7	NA	CASRDTAPDEQYF	TGTGCCAGCAGGGACACTGCTCCTGACGAGCAGTACTTC
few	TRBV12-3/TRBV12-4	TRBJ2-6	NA	CASRLRGVLTF	TGTGCCAGCAGACTCCGGGGAGTCCTGACTTTC
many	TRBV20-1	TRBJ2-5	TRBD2	CSARTSGETQYF	TGCAGTGCTAGGACTAGCGGGGAGACCCAGTACTTC
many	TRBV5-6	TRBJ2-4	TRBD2	CASSQRTSGIQYAKNIQYF	TGTGCCAGCAGCCAGAGGACTAGCGGGATTCAGTATGCCAAAAACATTCAGTACTTC
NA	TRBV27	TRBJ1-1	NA	CASSPTRGLGNTEAFF	TGTGCCAGCAGTCCCACCCGGGGGTTAGGTAACACTGAAGCTTTCTTT
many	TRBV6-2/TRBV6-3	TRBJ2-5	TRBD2	CASRTSGQETQYF	TGTGCCAGCAGAACTAGCGGCCAAGAGACCCAGTACTTC
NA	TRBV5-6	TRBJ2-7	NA	CASSPGDRAYEQYF	TGTGCCAGCAGTCCCGGGGACCGAGCCTACGAGCAGTACTTC
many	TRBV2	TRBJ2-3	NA	CASSPGFPADTQYF	TGTGCCAGCAGCCCCGGGTTCCCCGCAGATACGCAGTATTTT
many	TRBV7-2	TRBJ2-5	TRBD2	CASSLERERIETQYF	TGTGCCAGCAGCTTGGAGCGGGAGAGAATTGAGACCCAGTACTTC
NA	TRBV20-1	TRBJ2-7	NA	CSAVDQVAAYEQYF	TGCAGTGCAGTAGATCAGGTGGCGGCCTACGAGCAGTACTTC
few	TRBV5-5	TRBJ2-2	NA	CASSLVAGQYTGELFF	TGTGCCAGCAGCCTAGTCGCTGGGCAATACACCGGGGAGCTGTTTTTT
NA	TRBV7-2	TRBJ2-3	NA	CASSYMDSTDTQYF	TGTGCCAGCAGCTACATGGACAGCACAGATACGCAGTATTTT
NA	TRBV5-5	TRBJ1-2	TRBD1	CASTLDRGIGGYTF	TGTGCCAGCACCTTGGACAGGGGCATCGGAGGCTACACCTTC
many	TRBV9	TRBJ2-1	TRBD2	CASSVTTGPAGGISSYNEQFF	TGTGCCAGCAGCGTAACCACCGGGCCGGCGGGAGGGATTAGCTCCTACAATGAGCAGTTCTTC